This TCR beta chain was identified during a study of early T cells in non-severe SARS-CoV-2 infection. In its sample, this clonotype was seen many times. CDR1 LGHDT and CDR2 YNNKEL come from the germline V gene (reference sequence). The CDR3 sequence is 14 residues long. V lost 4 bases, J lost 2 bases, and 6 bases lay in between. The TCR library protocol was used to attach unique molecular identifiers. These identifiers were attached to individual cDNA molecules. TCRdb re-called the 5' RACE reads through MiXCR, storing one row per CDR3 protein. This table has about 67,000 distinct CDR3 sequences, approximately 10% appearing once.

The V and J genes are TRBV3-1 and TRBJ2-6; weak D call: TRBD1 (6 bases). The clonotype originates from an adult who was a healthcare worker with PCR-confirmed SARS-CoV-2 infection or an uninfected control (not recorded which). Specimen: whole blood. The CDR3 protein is CASSPGAGANVLTF. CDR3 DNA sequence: TGTGCCAGCAGCCCAGGGGCTGGGGCCAACGTCCTGACTTTC.